Reported below is one T cell receptor beta chain. Participants were aged about 18 to 100 years from around 26 US areas. Clinical history reported by participants formed the basis on which cohorts were assigned. Generated by immunoSEQ multiplex PCR, the TCRdb table keeps only in-frame clones and is missing some. Among 350,000 or so clones listed, approximately 86% were seen once. The data derive from a study of blood T cell repertoires in COVID-19. Study context: Acute-phase and convalescent COVID-19 samples originated in the United States, Italy and Spain. Nucleic acid was either cDNA or gDNA, and it came from T cells, B-cell-depleted T cells, or PBMCs.

Specimen: PBMCs or T cells enriched from blood (not recorded which). The source of this sequence is a middle-aged woman with acute COVID-19.

The DNA of the CDR3 is TGTGCCAGCAGCTCCGGGACAGGGCCAGTCAACTATGGCTACACCTTC. Its protein product is CASSSGTGPVNYGYTF. The gene calls are TRBV5-4 and TRBJ1-2; TRBD1 agrees at 9 bases. The V and J ends lost 3 bases and 2 bases, in that order; junction bases with no gene match: 8. This CDR3 contains 16 residues. The germline CDR1 and CDR2 sequences are SGHNT and YYREEE (reference sequence).